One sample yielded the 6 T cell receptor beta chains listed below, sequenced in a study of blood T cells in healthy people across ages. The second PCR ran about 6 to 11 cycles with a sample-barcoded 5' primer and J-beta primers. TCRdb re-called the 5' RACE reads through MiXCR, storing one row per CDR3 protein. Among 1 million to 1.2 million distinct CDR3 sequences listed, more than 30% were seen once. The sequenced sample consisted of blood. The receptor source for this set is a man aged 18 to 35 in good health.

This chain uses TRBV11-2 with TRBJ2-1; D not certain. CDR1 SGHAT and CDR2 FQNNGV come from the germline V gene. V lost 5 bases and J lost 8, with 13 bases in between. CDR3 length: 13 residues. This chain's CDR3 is CASSTNWIDEQFF. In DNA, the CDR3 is TGTGCCAGCAGCACCAACTGGATCGATGAGCAGTTCTTC.

The CDR3 region has the DNA TGTGCCAGCAGTTTAATCGGGGTGGGGGCCAACGTCCTGACTTTC. Translating gives CASSLIGVGANVLTF. The chain has TRBV27 and TRBJ2-6; tentative D call: TRBD2 (5 bases). Per germline, CDR1 MNHEY and CDR2 SMNVEV (reference sequence). V shed 2 bases and J shed 4 bases, with 9 bases lying between them. The CDR3 is 15 amino acids.

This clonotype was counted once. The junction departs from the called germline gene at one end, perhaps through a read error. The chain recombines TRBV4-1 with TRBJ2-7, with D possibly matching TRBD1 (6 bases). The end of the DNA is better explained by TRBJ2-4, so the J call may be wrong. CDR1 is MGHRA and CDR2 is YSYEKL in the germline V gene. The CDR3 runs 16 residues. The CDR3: CASNQSSAGDKNIQYF. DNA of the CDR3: TGCGCCAGCAACCAATCAAGTGCAGGGGACAAAAACATTCAGTACTTC.

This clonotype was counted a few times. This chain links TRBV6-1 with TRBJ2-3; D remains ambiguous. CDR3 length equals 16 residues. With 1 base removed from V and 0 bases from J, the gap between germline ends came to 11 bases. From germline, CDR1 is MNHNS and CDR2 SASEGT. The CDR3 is CASSEGGTVSTDTQYF. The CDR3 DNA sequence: TGTGCCAGCAGTGAAGGAGGAACGGTCAGCACAGATACGCAGTATTTT.

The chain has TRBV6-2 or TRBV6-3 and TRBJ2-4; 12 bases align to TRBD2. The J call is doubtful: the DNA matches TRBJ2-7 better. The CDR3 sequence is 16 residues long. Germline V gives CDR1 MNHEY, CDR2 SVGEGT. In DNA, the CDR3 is TGTGCCAGCAGTCACCGGACTAGCGGGGCGACCTACGAGCAGTACTTC. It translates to CASSHRTSGATYEQYF.

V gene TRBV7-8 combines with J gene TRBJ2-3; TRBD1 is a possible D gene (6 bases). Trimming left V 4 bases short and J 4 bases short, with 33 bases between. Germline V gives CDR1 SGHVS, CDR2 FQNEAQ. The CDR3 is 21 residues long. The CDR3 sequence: CASSWGGNDRRGATNADTQYF. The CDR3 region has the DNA TGTGCCAGCAGCTGGGGCGGAAACGACAGGCGAGGAGCCACGAATGCAGATACGCAGTATTTT.